This T cell receptor beta chain was documented in a study of control samples from healthy donors and cancer patients. Method: immunoSEQ multiplex PCR; TCRdb's copy keeps in-frame clones and lacks some. The sample lists more than 100,000 clones, around 93% seen once, with roughly 8.8% in the top ten. V lost 4 bases to trimming and J lost 5 bases; unmatched junction nucleotides: 11. Germline loops: CDR1 SGHKS, CDR2 YYEKEE (reference sequence). CDR3 length: 17 residues. The source material was blood. The rearrangement joins TRBV5-5 to TRBJ2-3; 12 nucleotides match TRBD2. This TCR came from a man between 18 and 29 years old in good health. The CDR3 coding sequence is TGTGCCAGCAGCCCGTCACTAGCGGGGGGAGGTGGAGATACGCAGTATTTT. It translates to CASSPSLAGGGGDTQYF.